Listed below are T cell receptor beta chains from one sample, sequenced in a study of shared clonotypes between healthy human individuals. Measured with immunoSEQ multiplex PCR; TCRdb has only the in-frame clones, and not every one. The sample carries some 2,400,000 clones, almost 96% recorded once. Input material: naive CD4+ T cells sorted from blood. The receptors were gathered from a man aged 18 to 30 in good health. The CDR3 runs from the conserved cysteine through the conserved F or W. The D gene is left open where the match is weak. Size is omitted from some rows. Given values are once, few, many or a class for expanded clones.

j_call clone_size d_call v_call cdr3_nt cdr3_aa
TRBJ1-1 . . TRBV19 TGTGCCAGTAAAGCCCCTAAGGGAGAACGAGCTTTCTTT CASKAPKGERAFF
TRBJ2-5 . . TRBV6-1 TGTGCCAGCAGTGAGAACCAGGCTTCTGGGGAGACCCAGTACTTC CASSENQASGETQYF
TRBJ2-5 . . TRBV5-4 TGTGCCAGCAGCGGCGACACGACGGAGGGGGAGACCCAGTACTTC CASSGDTTEGETQYF
TRBJ2-3 . . TRBV6-5 TGTGCCAGCAGTCGCCGACAGAGCACAGATACGCAGTATTTT CASSRRQSTDTQYF
TRBJ2-2 . . TRBV5-1 TGCGCCAGCAGCCTACCACAGAACGCGAACACCGGGGAGCTGTTTTTT CASSLPQNANTGELFF
TRBJ2-1 . . TRBV6-4 TGTGCCAGCACGGACCAAGAAGGGGCCTGGCGGAATGAGCAGTTCTTC CASTDQEGAWRNEQFF
TRBJ2-5 . TRBD1 TRBV6-4 TGTGCCAGCAGTGAGACAGGGCAAGAGACCCAGTACTTC CASSETGQETQYF
TRBJ2-4 . TRBD1 TRBV7-4 TGTGCCAGCAGCTTAGGAGCAGGGGGAGACTTAGCCAAAAACATTCAGTACTTC CASSLGAGGDLAKNIQYF
TRBJ1-1 few . TRBV9 TGTGCCAGCAGCGTAGGTTTTGGCACTCCGAACACTGAAGCTTTCTTT CASSVGFGTPNTEAFF
TRBJ2-7 . . TRBV18 TGTGCCAGCTCACCAGCAGGGCCCCCTATCGAGCAGTACTTC CASSPAGPPIEQYF
TRBJ1-2 . TRBD1 TRBV5-1 TGCGCCAGCAGCCTCGGGACAGCCAACTATGGCTACACCTTC CASSLGTANYGYTF
TRBJ2-3 few . TRBV7-2 TGTGCCAGCAGCTTAGTCGGGGCAGATACGCAGTATTTT CASSLVGADTQYF
TRBJ2-1 once . TRBV5-4 TGTGCCAGCAGCTTCGGGGGGCTTAAATATTATGAGCAGTTCTTC CASSFGGLKYYEQFF
TRBJ2-5 . . TRBV6-5 TGTGCCAGCAGTTACCTAGGGGGGAGGGGAGAGACCCAGTACTTC CASSYLGGRGETQYF
TRBJ1-5 . TRBD1 TRBV6-1 TGTGCCAGCAGCGCGGACAGGGCTGGACAGCCCCAGCATTTT CASSADRAGQPQHF
TRBJ1-1 . TRBD1 TRBV5-1 TGCGCCAGCAGCCCGGGACAGGGGGCAACTGAAGCTTTCTTT CASSPGQGATEAFF
TRBJ2-7 . . TRBV7-2 TGTGCCAGCAGCCAGTGGTCAGGGACATCTAGCGAGCAGTACTTC CASSQWSGTSSEQYF
TRBJ2-3 . . TRBV18 TGTGCCAGCTCACCAGACTATCGATCAGATACGCAGTATTTT CASSPDYRSDTQYF
TRBJ1-1 once . TRBV30 TGTGCCTGGAGCTCAACACTGAACACTGAAGCTTTCTTT CAWSSTLNTEAFF
TRBJ2-7 . . TRBV7-8 TGTGCCAGCAGCTTAGACAGGGTCTACGAGCAGTACTTC CASSLDRVYEQYF
TRBJ2-7 . TRBD2 TRBV6-5 TGTGCCAGCAGACATACTAGCGGGGCTTCCTACGAGCAGTACTTC CASRHTSGASYEQYF
TRBJ2-2 . . TRBV19 TGTGCCAGTAGTATAGTGGAAAAGGGGGTCGGGGAGCTGTTTTTT CASSIVEKGVGELFF